The entry below gives a single T cell receptor beta chain sequence along with its context. Its specific antigen is unknown. No quality values exist for individual bases; no much larger clone is one base distant. The time point label, read with the paper, signifies: about 28 days (+/-7) after the second vaccine dose. Because spike-specific TCR depth and breadth did not differ between the two schedules, AZD1222 recipients who got a second dose at roughly 4 weeks were pooled with those who got a second dose at roughly 12 weeks. The vaccinee samples were drawn from two UK trials, COV001 and COV002, one of which was a single-blind randomized controlled phase 2/3 trial testing AZD1222 (ChAdOx1 nCoV-19) in healthy adults. Trial participant PBMC samples were collected at day 0 and day 28 after the second dose for TCRbeta chain sequencing. This sample was included in a study of T cell responses to AZD1222 COVID-19 vaccine (dated by TCRdb to the early 2020s). About the full investigation: TCR sequencing was performed for more than 230 trial participants, of whom about 210 were given two doses of AZD1222 and 26 were given two doses of MenACWY control vaccine. Trial participants were enrolled by age into subgroups of 18-55, 56-69 and 70-plus years, and around 150, 28 and 57 TCR-sequenced participants, respectively, were included in these subgroups. The investigation overall reported the following: Because no day 14 peak-response samples were available, repertoires were characterized only after the peak T cell response. After two AZD1222 doses, spike-specific TCR breadth and depth were significantly higher than at day 0 and than in MenACWY recipients. Only five to seven AZD1222 recipients were SARS-CoV-2 seropositive at baseline, limiting conclusions about previously exposed vaccinees. Nearly half of unique spike-specific TCRs reportedly recognized epitopes outside regions mutated in the B.1.351 and B.1.1.7 variants. Most participants were white British and females outnumbered males, and the authors suggested that clonal diversity may have been underestimated. The 56-69-year group was small, and its depth increase did not reach significance, likely because of low power. Vaccine-associated CD4 TCRs spanned the whole spike protein, with dominant responses in regions 160-218 and 743-854.

Between the V and J ends, shortened by 5 bases and 0 bases respectively, the junction contains 14 bases. For CDR1 and CDR2, the germline V gene lists SNHLY and FYNNEI. From cysteine to phenylalanine, the CDR3 is 16 amino acids long. Here the CDR3 DNA is all that survives: 48 bases in frame from base 1. The CDR3 regions of human TCRbeta chains were subjected to immunosequencing. In the paper's pipeline: TCRs in the repertoires were matched against a reference library of SARS-CoV-2-specific TCRs that had been generated with the MIRA antigen-specificity platform. Breadth was defined as the fraction of unique TCRs that were SARS-CoV-2-associated, and depth was defined as the fraction of total T cells that were SARS-CoV-2-associated. Each spike-specific TCR was assigned to its reactive spike region and to a CD4 or CD8 class using the MIRA data. Log10-transformed breadth and depth values were compared by one-way ANOVA with Sidak's multiple comparisons tests. Drawn from immuneACCESS, this table holds only the in-frame rearrangements with V and J called that TCRdb kept. Clones are partly lost; checked studies trace under half to an unresolved V gene and leave the rest unexplained. V, J and clone size were drawn from that table, and D and trimming were deduced from the DNA. Here the sample has some 42,000 clones; over 80% occur a single time. The ten largest account for 18% of the sample.

Sequencing was performed on peripheral blood, taken 28 days after the second AZD1222 dose. The TCR originated in an adult who received the AZD1222 COVID-19 vaccine. The V gene is TRBV2 and the J gene is TRBJ1-5; the D segment cannot be called with confidence. The DNA is as follows: TGTGCCAGCAGTCGCACCGGGATCCGTAGCAATCAGCCCCAGCATTTT. The translation is CASSRTGIRSNQPQHF.